The sequence of this TCR beta chain was determined in a study of post-analysis software for immune sequencing data. About the study: The courses of disease that were included comprised relapsing-remitting, secondary progressive and progressive-relapsing multiple sclerosis. General study points: When compared against controls, multiple sclerosis patients showed significantly lower normalized Chao1 diversity.

Researchers reported that TCR beta cDNA libraries carried unique molecular identifiers. With about 1 to 11 million T cells as the source, a few hundred thousand cDNA molecules resulted. TCRdb used MiXCR to reprocess the PCR reads, holding one entry per CDR3 protein. Of 650,000 to 900,000 distinct CDR3 sequences listed, around 42% were seen once; the top ten hold roughly 4.5%. This clonotype appeared a few times. Its antigen remains unknown. What was sequenced was blood. The TCR sequence derives from a girl aged 10-17 years with multiple sclerosis.

CDR3 in DNA: TGCGCCAGCAGCTTGGGATGGACAGCGCCGACGCCCGGTCAAGCTTTCTTT. This sequence encodes CASSLGWTAPTPGQAFF. The V call is TRBV5-1, the J call TRBJ1-1; a possible D gene is TRBD1 (6 bases). The V end lost 0 bases, the J end lost 9 bases, and 24 bases lay between the germline ends. The germline gives CDR1 SGHRS, CDR2 YFSETQ. The CDR3 has 17 amino acids.